This T cell receptor (beta chain) was observed in a study of T cells in Graves' hyperthyroidism and ophthalmopathy. Those with hyperthyroidism were 18 to 65 years old, newly diagnosed, and ill for under 2 months. Uncontrolled infection, other autoimmune disease, pregnancy or lactation excluded patients. Germline V gives CDR1 SGHVS, CDR2 FQNEAQ. The CDR3 spans 14 residues. V gave up 1 base and J gave up 2 bases, with 9 bases separating them. The source material, RNA transcripts, was used to amplify TCR beta CDR3 regions. TCR CDR3 underwent first-round RT-PCR with the HTBI primer set. TCRdb re-derived calls from the multiplex PCR reads in MiXCR, one entry per CDR3 protein. This sample has more than 600,000 distinct CDR3 sequences, with about 17% found just once.

The chain combines TRBV7-8 with TRBJ2-7, with a weak D call TRBD2 (6 bases). The receptor's source is a man aged 18 to 29 with Graves' hyperthyroidism. The sample comprised blood. In nucleotides, the CDR3 is TGTGCCAGCAGCTTAGGCGGGAAACCCTACGAGCAGTACTTC. Its protein is CASSLGGKPYEQYF.